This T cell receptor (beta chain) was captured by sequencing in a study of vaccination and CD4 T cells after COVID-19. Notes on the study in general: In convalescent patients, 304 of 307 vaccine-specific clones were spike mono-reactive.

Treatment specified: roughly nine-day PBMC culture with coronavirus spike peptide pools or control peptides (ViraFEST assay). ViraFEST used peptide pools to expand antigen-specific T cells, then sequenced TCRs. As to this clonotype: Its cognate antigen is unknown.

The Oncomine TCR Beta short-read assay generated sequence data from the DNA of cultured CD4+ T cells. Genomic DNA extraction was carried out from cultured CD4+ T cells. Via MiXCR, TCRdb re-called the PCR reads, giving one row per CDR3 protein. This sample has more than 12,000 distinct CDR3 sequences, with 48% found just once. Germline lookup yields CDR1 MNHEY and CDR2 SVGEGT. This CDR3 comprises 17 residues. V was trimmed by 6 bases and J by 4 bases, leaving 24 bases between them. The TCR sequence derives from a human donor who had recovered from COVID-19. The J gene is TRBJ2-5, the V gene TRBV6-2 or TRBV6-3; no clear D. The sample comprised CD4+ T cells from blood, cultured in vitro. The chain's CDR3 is CASSPKPIALTGETQYF. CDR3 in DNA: TGTGCCAGCAGCCCCAAGCCGATAGCACTTACCGGAGAGACCCAGTACTTC.